The clone carrying this T cell receptor (beta chain) showed up many times. This sample includes further DNA sequences coding for the same CDR3. This entry belongs to a study of shared clonotypes between healthy human individuals. Method: immunoSEQ multiplex PCR; TCRdb's copy keeps in-frame clones and lacks some. This table holds some 530,000 clones, 65% to 85% found once. V was pared by 7 bases and J by 0 bases, with 12 bases between. The germline CDR1 and CDR2 sequences are SQVTM and ANQGSEA. The CDR3 runs 13 residues. This TCR was recovered from a woman in her 40s in good health. Some clones in this sample may be carry-over from other donors' samples. This chain links TRBV29-1 with TRBJ1-2; D is unresolved. The specimen was PBMCs. Here the CDR3 DNA reads TGCAGCGCATACAGACAAACTAACTATGGCTACACCTTC. It codes for CSAYRQTNYGYTF.